The clone carrying this T cell receptor (beta chain) was detected a few times. This sample's time point: newly diagnosed GD, antithyroid drugs for less than 3 months. There was RNA extracted from PBMCs, and the TCR library was made from it. The CDR3 runs 20 residues. CDR1 and CDR2 (germline): SGHVS, FQNEAQ. The V end was cut by 1 base, the J end by 3 bases, with 27 bases between. Combining iRepertoire HTBI primers with Arm-PCR of CDR3 regions, the authors built TCR beta libraries. TCRdb reanalysed the multiplex PCR reads using MiXCR and keeps one entry per CDR3 protein. This table holds 510,000 or so distinct CDR3 sequences, about 12% found once. The record originates from a study of regulatory T cells in long-lasting Graves disease. These data were also filed under a second study, of T cells in Graves' hyperthyroidism and ophthalmopathy. That report notes: Graves' hyperthyroidism was deemed stable absent ophthalmopathy progression within 18 months. Carried out on the TCR CDR3, a first-round RT-PCR used the HTBI primer set. Blood also carried most thyroid clonotypes expanded above 0.001.

The chain uses TRBV7-8 and TRBJ2-5, with D possibly being TRBD2 (6 bases). The clonotype originates from a woman in her 30s with Graves disease. The material was peripheral blood mononuclear cells (PBMCs), obtained at new diagnosis, from a patient treated with antithyroid drugs. CDR3 protein: CASSLEGLGWRDRVEETQYF. The CDR3 DNA reads TGTGCCAGCAGCTTAGAAGGTTTGGGTTGGCGGGATAGAGTAGAAGAGACCCAGTACTTC.